This passage covers 19 T cell receptor beta chains from one sample sequenced in a study of beta chain features in type 1 diabetes (dated by TCRdb to 2016 to 2019). Here is what the overall study found, with its caveats: In all four CD4+ subsets, TCRB CDR3 length was moderately but significantly shorter in type 1 diabetes patients.

The library was built by means of the immunoSEQ multiplex PCR assay. The High Capacity cDNA Reverse Transcription Kit was used to reverse transcribe all of the isolated RNA, meaning that expressed TCRB transcripts were what got sequenced. As stored in TCRdb, this immuneACCESS dataset retains in-frame rearrangements with V and J assigned. A fraction of the clones does not appear; measured against another copy, unresolved V genes explain less than half of the discrepancy, and the remainder lacks a known reason. The sample data list approximately 260,000 clones, and about 23% of these were observed just once. The ten largest account for 0.012% of the sample. These receptors lack a known antigen. Sequenced sample: naive CD4+ T cells from blood. Interpreted using the paper, the cell subset or site label stands for: true naive CD4+ T cells. These receptors were collected from a woman in her thirties with type 1 diabetes.

This chain connects TRBV30 to TRBJ2-1; no firm D call. Between the trimmed V and J ends, which lost 1 base and 6 bases, there was a span of 13 bases. Germline assignment: CDR1 GTSNPN and CDR2 SVGIG (reference sequence). The CDR3 is made up of 14 amino acids. The CDR3 region is CAWSGLAEANEQFF. CDR3 nucleotides: TGTGCCTGGAGTGGGCTCGCCGAGGCCAATGAGCAGTTCTTC. The entire variable domain, with the rest obtained from reference TRBV30 and TRBJ2-1, is as follows: SQTIHQWPATLVQPVGSPLSLECTVEGTSNPNLYWYRQAAGRGLQLLFYSVGIGQISSEVPQNLSASRPQDRQFILSSKKLLLSDSGFYLCAWSGLAEANEQFFGPGTRLTVL.

The genes are TRBV10-3 and TRBJ2-1, with 8 bases aligning to TRBD2. The CDR3 loop spans 13 amino acids. CDR1 is ENHRY and CDR2 is SYGVKD in the germline V gene. V gave up 6 bases and J gave up 3 bases; unmatched junction bases: 1. CDR3 region: CAIRLADYNEQFF. In nucleotides, the CDR3 is TGTGCCATCAGACTAGCGGACTACAATGAGCAGTTCTTC.

V usage is TRBV7-3 and J usage is TRBJ2-1; 7 nucleotides agree with TRBD2. Germline V lookup: CDR1 SGHTA, CDR2 FQGTGA. This CDR3 comprises 15 residues. V shed 8 bases and J 0 bases; nucleotides not matched to a gene: 7. CDR3 loop: CASGPPGGSYNEQFF. The CDR3 bases are TGTGCCAGCGGACCCCCGGGGGGCTCCTACAATGAGCAGTTCTTC.

This clone has only a few counts. This chain uses TRBV5-4 with TRBJ2-7, with TRBD2 matching 7 bases. V dropped 0 bases and J dropped 3; count of bases not matched to a gene: 3. This CDR3 contains 14 residues. Germline V CDR1 and CDR2: SGHNT, YYREEE (reference sequence). CDR3 sequence reads: CASSLAGTIYEQYF. Here the CDR3 DNA reads TGTGCCAGCAGCTTGGCCGGGACTATCTACGAGCAGTACTTC.

The chain joins TRBV10-3 to TRBJ2-1; 7 nucleotides align to TRBD2. This CDR3 contains 15 residues. Trimming removed 3 bases from V and 8 bases from J; junction bases left unmatched: 10. CDR1 is ENHRY and CDR2 is SYGVKD in the germline V gene. In DNA, the CDR3 is TGTGCCATCAGTGAACTGGGAGGGCGGTACGATGAGCAGTTCTTC. Its translation: CAISELGGRYDEQFF.

This chain connects TRBV2 to TRBJ2-1, with 8 bases identical to TRBD2. Germline loops: CDR1 SNHLY, CDR2 FYNNEI. The J segment lost 0 bases and the V segment lost 4 bases, leaving 2 bases of the junction unmatched. The length of the CDR3 is 15 residues. CDR3 loop: CASSVSGASYNEQFF. In nucleotides, the CDR3 is TGTGCCAGCAGTGTTAGCGGGGCCTCCTACAATGAGCAGTTCTTC.

The table lists this clone with a few counts. This rearrangement joins TRBV5-6 to TRBJ2-1; D gene ambiguous. Between the trimmed V and J ends, which lost 0 bases and 8 bases, there was a span of 12 bases. The CDR3 has 14 amino acids. Germline V gene data show CDR1 as SGHDT and CDR2 as YYEEEE. The CDR3 DNA reads as TGTGCCAGCAGCTTGGTTTCGGGTATCCATGAGCAGTTCTTC. It is translated as CASSLVSGIHEQFF.

V gene TRBV18 combines with J gene TRBJ1-2, with TRBD1 identical over 10 bases. Germline CDR1 and CDR2: KGHSH and LQKENI. V was pared by 3 bases and J by 4 bases, with 8 bases of the junction left unmatched. This CDR3 is 16 amino acids long. As DNA, the CDR3 is TGTGCCAGCTCACCCCCGGACAGGGGGGCCGTCTATGGCTACACCTTC. Protein product: CASSPPDRGAVYGYTF. Based on the CDR3 plus reference TRBV18 and TRBJ1-2, the full variable domain is NAGVMQNPRHLVRRRGQEARLRCSPMKGHSHVYWYRQLPEEGLKFMVYLQKENIIDESGMPKERFSAEFPKEGPSILRIQQVVRGDSAAYFCASSPPDRGAVYGYTFGSGTRLTVV.

The gene calls are TRBV28 and TRBJ2-4; D perhaps matches TRBD2 (5 bases). V lost 6 bases and J 0 bases, leaving 15 bases between the germline ends. The CDR3 is 16 amino acids. Germline CDR1 MDHEN, CDR2 SYDVKM. The CDR3 protein is CASSLSGPLAKNIQYF. CDR3 nucleotide sequence: TGTGCCAGCAGCCTAAGCGGCCCGTTAGCCAAAAACATTCAGTACTTC.

This clone was observed a handful of times. The chain has TRBV20-1 and TRBJ1-1; no clear D. Germline V lookup: CDR1 DFQATT, CDR2 SNEGSKA (reference sequence). Trimming removed 7 bases from V and 5 bases from J, with 11 bases in between. CDR3 size: 11 residues. The CDR3 DNA is TGCAGTGTGATACAGCGGACTGAAGCTTTCTTT. It codes for CSVIQRTEAFF.

This clone was picked up a small number of times. The chain links TRBV5-4 to TRBJ2-2; TRBD1 aligns across 8 bases. CDR1 and CDR2 from the germline V gene are SGHNT and YYREEE (reference sequence). V dropped 5 bases and J dropped 6; count of bases not matched to a gene: 3. CDR3 length equals 13 residues. The CDR3 nucleotides read TGTGCCAGCAGGACAGGGGTGGCCGGGGAGCTGTTTTTT. It translates to CASRTGVAGELFF.

This chain connects TRBV9 to TRBJ2-1; 10 bases agree with TRBD2. Looked up from germline, CDR1 is SGDLS and CDR2 is YYNGEE. V gave up 3 bases and J gave up 10 bases; unmatched junction bases: 7. This CDR3 spans 14 amino acids. CDR3 loop: CASSALAGGGEQFF. The CDR3 region has the DNA TGTGCCAGCAGCGCCTTAGCGGGAGGAGGGGAGCAGTTCTTC.

The rearrangement uses TRBV28 and TRBJ2-3, with D tentatively TRBD2 (6 bases). Per germline, CDR1 MDHEN and CDR2 SYDVKM. The CDR3 is 12 residues long. Trimming pared 8 bases from V and 5 bases from J, leaving 11 bases between. The CDR3 sequence is CASAGRVDTQYF. CDR3 bases: TGTGCCAGCGCGGGGCGTGTAGATACGCAGTATTTT.

This clone occurred a few times. The chain uses TRBV28 and TRBJ2-2, with no clear D. Germline lookup yields CDR1 MDHEN and CDR2 SYDVKM. V lost 3 bases, J lost 7 bases, and 6 bases lay in between. The CDR3 is 12 residues long. This chain's CDR3 is CASSLAYGELFF. The CDR3 DNA follows: TGTGCCAGCAGTTTGGCATACGGGGAGCTGTTTTTT.

The chain carries TRBV9 and TRBJ2-7, with D maybe TRBD2 (5 bases). Between the trimmed V and J ends, which lost 4 bases and 5 bases, there was a span of 13 bases. The CDR3 has 13 amino acids. CDR1 SGDLS and CDR2 YYNGEE come from the germline V gene. The CDR3 is CASSTTIGNEQYF. CDR3 nucleotides: TGTGCCAGCAGCACGACTATAGGGAACGAGCAGTACTTC.

There are a few counts of this clone. The chain uses TRBV30 and TRBJ1-1, with D maybe TRBD1 (6 bases). V was trimmed by 2 bases and J by 4 bases, leaving 8 bases between them. CDR1 is GTSNPN, CDR2 SVGIG, per germline (reference sequence). The CDR3 totals 12 residues. CDR3 loop: CAWSTGSTEAFF. The DNA of the CDR3 is TGTGCCTGGAGTACAGGGAGCACTGAAGCTTTCTTT.

The table lists this clone with a few counts. The chain links TRBV5-6 to TRBJ2-3, with D perhaps TRBD1 (5 bases). V shed 2 bases and J shed 0 bases, with 13 bases lying between them. Germline-derived CDR1 and CDR2 are SGHDT and YYEEEE. The CDR3 is made up of 16 amino acids. The CDR3 is CASSFYQGMSTDTQYF. CDR3 nucleotides: TGTGCCAGCAGCTTTTACCAGGGCATGAGCACAGATACGCAGTATTTT.

This clone was seen more than once but under ten times. The V and J genes are TRBV28 and TRBJ2-5; D unresolved. The germline V and J ends were trimmed by 3 bases and 0 bases, with 5 bases remaining between them. The CDR3 extends over 13 amino acids. Germline V gene data show CDR1 as MDHEN and CDR2 as SYDVKM. DNA of the CDR3: TGTGCCAGCAGTTTTGGCAACCAAGAGACCCAGTACTTC. It codes for CASSFGNQETQYF. Supplemented by reference TRBV28 and TRBJ2-5, the full variable domain reads DVKVTQSSRYLVKRTGEKVFLECVQDMDHENMFWYRQDPGLGLRLIYFSYDVKMKEKGDIPEGYSVSREKKERFSLILESASTNQTSMYLCASSFGNQETQYFGPGTRLLVL.

The chain couples TRBV27 to TRBJ1-4; 9 bases agree with TRBD1. With 7 bases clipped from V and 4 bases from J, the junction kept 7 bases outside the gene matches. The V gene's germline CDR1 is MNHEY and CDR2 SMNVEV (reference sequence). CDR3 length: 15 amino acids. The CDR3: CASKKPGQGNEKLFF. CDR3 in DNA: TGTGCCAGCAAAAAACCGGGACAGGGTAATGAAAAACTGTTTTTT.